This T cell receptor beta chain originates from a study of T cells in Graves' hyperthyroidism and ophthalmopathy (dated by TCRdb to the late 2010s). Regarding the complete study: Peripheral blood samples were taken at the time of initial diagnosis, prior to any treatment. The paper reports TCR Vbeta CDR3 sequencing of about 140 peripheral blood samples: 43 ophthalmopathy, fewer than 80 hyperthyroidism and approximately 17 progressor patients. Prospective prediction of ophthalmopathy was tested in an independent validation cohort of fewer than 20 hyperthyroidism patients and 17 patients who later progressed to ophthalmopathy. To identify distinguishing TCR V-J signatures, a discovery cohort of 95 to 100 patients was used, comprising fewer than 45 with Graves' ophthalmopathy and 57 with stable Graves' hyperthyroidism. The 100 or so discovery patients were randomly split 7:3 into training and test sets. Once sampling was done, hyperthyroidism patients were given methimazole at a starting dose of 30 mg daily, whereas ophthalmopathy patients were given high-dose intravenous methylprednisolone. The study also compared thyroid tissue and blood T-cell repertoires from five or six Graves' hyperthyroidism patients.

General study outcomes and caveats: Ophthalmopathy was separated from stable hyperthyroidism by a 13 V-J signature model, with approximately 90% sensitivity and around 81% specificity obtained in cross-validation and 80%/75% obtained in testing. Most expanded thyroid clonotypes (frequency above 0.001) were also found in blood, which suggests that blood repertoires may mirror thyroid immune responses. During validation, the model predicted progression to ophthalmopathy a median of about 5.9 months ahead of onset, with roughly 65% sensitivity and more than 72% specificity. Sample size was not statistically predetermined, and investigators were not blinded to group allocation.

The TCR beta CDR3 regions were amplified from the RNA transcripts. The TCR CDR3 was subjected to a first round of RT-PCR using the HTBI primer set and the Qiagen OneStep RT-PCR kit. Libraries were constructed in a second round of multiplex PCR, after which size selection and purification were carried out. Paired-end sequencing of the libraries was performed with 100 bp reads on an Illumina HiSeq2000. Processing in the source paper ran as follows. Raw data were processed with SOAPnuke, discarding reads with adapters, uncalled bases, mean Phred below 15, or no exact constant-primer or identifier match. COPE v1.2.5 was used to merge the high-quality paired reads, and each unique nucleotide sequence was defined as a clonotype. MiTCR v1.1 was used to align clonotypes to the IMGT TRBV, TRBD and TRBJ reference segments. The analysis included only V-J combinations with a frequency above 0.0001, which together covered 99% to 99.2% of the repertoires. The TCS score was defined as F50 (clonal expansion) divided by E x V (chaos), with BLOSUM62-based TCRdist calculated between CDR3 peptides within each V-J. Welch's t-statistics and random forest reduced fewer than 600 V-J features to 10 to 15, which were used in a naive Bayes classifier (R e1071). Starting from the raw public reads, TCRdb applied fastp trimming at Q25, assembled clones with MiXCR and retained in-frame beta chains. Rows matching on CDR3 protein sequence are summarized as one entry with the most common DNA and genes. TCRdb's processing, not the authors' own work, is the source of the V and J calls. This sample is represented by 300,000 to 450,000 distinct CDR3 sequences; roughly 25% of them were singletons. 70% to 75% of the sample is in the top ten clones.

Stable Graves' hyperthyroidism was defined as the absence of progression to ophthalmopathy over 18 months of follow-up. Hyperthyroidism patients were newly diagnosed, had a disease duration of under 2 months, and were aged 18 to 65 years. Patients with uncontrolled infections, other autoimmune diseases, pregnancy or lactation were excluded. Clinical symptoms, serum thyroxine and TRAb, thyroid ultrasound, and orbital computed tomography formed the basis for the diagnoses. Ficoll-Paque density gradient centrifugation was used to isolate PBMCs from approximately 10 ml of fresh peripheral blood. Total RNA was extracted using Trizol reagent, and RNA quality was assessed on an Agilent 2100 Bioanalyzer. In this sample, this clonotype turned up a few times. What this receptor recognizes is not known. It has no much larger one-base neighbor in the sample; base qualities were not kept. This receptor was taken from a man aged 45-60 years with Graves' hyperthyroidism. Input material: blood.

The encoded CDR3 is CASSVDPSGRALDTQYF. The DNA reads as follows: TGTGCCAGCAGCGTGGACCCTAGCGGGAGGGCCTTAGATACGCAGTATTTT. The chain was built from TRBV9 and TRBJ2-3, with 12 junctional bases fitting TRBD2. From the cysteine up to the phenylalanine, the CDR3 has a length of 17 residues. The only DNA kept is the CDR3, 51 bases in frame from the first base. CDR1 and CDR2 were assigned from the germline V gene as SGDLS and YYNGEE. Trimmed from V: 2 bases; trimmed from J: 5 bases; junction bases lacking a gene match: 9.